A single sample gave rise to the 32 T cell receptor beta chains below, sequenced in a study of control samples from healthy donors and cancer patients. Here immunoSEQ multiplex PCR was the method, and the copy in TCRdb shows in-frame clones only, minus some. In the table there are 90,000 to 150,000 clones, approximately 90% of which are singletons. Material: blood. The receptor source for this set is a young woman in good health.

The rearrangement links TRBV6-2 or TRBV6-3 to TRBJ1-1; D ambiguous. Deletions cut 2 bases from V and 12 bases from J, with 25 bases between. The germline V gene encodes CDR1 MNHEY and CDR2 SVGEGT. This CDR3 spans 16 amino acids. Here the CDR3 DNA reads TGTGCCAGCAGTTACGGGCGGATCGGGAAAAGGGCTGGAACTTTCTTT. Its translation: CASSYGRIGKRAGTFF.

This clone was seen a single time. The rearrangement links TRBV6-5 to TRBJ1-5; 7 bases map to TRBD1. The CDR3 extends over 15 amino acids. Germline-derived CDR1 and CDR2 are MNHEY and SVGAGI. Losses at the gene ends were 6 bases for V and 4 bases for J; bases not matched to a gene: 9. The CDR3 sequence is CASSKGAELNQPQHF. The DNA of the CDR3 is TGTGCCAGCAGCAAGGGGGCGGAACTGAATCAGCCCCAGCATTTT.

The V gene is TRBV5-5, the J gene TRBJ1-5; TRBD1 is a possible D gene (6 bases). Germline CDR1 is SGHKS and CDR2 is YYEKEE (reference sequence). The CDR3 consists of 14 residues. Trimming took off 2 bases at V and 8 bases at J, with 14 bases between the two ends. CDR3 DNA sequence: TGTGCCAGCAGCTTCGCCGGGGGGCGAGAGCCCCAGCATTTT. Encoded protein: CASSFAGGREPQHF.

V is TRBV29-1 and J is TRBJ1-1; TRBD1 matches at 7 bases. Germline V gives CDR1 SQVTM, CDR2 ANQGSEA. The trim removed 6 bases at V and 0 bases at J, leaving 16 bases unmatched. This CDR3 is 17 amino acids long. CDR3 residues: CSVALSMTGLMNTEAFF. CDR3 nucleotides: TGCAGCGTCGCTTTGTCCATGACAGGGTTGATGAACACTGAAGCTTTCTTT.

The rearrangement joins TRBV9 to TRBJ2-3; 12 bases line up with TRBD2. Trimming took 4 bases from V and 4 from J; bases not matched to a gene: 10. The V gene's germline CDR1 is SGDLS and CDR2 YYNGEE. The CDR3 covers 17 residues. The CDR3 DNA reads TGTGCCAGCAGCTCCCGACTAGCGGGGGTGATTCCAGATACGCAGTATTTT. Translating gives CASSSRLAGVIPDTQYF.

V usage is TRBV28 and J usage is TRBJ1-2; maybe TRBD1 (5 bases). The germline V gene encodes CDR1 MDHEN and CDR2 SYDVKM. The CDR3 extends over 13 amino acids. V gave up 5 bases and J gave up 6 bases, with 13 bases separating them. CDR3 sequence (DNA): TGTGCCAGCAGTCCCCAACCCAGGGATGGCTACACCTTC. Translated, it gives CASSPQPRDGYTF.

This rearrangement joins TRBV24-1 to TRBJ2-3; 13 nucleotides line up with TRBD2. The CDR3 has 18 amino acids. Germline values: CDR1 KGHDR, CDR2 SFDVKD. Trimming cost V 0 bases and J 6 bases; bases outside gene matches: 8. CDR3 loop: CATSDLSTSGGLADTQYF. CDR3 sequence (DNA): TGTGCCACCAGTGATTTGTCGACTAGCGGGGGGTTGGCGGATACGCAGTATTTT.

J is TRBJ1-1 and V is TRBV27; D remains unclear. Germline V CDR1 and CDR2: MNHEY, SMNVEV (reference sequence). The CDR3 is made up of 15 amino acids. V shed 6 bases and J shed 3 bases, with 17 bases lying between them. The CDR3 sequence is CASRPRGLSDTEAFF. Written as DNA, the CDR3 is TGTGCCAGCAGACCGCGCGGGCTTTCGGACACTGAAGCTTTCTTT.

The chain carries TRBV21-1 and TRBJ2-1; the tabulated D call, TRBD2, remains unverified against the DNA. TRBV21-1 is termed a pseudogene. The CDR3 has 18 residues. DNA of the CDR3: TGTGCCAGCAGCAAAATATGGGGGGGGCTAAGCTCCTACAATGAGCAGTTCTTC. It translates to CASSKIWGGLSSYNEQFF.

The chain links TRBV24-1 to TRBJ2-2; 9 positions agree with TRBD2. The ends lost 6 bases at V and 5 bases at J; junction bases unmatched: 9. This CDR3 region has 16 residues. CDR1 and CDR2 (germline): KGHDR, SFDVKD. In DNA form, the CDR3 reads TGTGCCACCAGTCCTCCGGGACTAGCTAGTACCGGGGAGCTGTTTTTT. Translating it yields CATSPPGLASTGELFF.

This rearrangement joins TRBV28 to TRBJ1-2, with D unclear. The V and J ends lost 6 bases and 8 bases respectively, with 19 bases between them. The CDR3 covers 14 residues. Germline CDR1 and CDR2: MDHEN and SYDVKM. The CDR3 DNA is TGTGCCAGCAGCCCCCCGGTAGGGTTGGGAGGCTACACCTTC. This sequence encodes CASSPPVGLGGYTF.

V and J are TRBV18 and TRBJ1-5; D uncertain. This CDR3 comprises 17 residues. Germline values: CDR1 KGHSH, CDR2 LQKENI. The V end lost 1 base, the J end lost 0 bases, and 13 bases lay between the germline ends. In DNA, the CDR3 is TGTGCCAGCTCACCACGGGCGGCAGAGCTTAGCAATCAGCCCCAGCATTTT. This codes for CASSPRAAELSNQPQHF.

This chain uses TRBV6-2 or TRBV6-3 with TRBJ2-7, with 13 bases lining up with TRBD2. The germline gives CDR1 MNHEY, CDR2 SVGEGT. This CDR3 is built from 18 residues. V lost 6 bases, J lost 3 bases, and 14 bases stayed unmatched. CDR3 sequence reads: CASSPTSGRALKFYEQYF. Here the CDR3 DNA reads TGTGCCAGCAGCCCTACTAGCGGGAGGGCCTTAAAGTTCTACGAGCAGTACTTC.

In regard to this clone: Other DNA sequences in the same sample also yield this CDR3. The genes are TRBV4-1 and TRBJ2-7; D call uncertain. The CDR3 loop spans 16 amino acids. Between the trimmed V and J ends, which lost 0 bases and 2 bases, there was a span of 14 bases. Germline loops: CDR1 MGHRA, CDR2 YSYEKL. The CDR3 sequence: CASSQEAGPTPYEQYF. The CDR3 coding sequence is TGCGCCAGCAGCCAAGAGGCAGGACCCACCCCCTACGAGCAGTACTTC.

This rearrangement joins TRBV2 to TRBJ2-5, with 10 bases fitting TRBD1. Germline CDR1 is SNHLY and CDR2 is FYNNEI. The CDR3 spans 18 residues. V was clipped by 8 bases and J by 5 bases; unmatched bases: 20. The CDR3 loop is CASRFVPLAGTGDETQYF. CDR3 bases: TGTGCCAGCCGATTTGTCCCACTAGCCGGGACAGGGGATGAGACCCAGTACTTC.

CDR3 sequence (DNA): TGTGCCAGCAGCTTAGCGGCCGGACAGGGACCCTACGAGCAGTACTTC. It is translated as CASSLAAGQGPYEQYF. V usage is TRBV7-9 and J usage is TRBJ2-7; 8 bases line up with TRBD1. V shed 0 bases, J shed 2 bases, and the junction held 6 bases outside the gene matches. CDR1 and CDR2 (germline): SEHNR, FQNEAQ (reference sequence). The CDR3 has 16 amino acids.

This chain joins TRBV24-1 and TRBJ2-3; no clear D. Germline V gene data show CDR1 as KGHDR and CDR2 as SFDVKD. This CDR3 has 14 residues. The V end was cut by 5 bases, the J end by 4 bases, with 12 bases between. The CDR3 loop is CATSVPGSPDTQYF. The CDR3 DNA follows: TGTGCCACCAGTGTTCCCGGATCCCCAGATACGCAGTATTTT.

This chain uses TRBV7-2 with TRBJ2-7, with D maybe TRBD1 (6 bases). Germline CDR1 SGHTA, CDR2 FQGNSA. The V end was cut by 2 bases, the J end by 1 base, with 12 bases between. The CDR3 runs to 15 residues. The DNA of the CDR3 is TGTGCCAGCAGCTTATCGGCAGGGGAATCCTACGAGCAGTACTTC. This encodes CASSLSAGESYEQYF.

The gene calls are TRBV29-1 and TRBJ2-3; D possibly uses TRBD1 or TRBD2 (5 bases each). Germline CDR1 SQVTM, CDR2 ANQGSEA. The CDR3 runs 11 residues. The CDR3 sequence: CKRTPTDTQYF. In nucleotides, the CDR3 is TGCAAGCGGACACCCACAGATACGCAGTATTTT.

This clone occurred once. The CDR3 spells CATSTGQGVYEQYF. The CDR3 bases are TGTGCCACCAGCACGGGACAGGGGGTTTACGAGCAGTACTTC. V usage is TRBV15 and J usage is TRBJ2-7; 11 bases agree with TRBD1. The CDR3 is 14 residues long. Germline V CDR1 and CDR2: LNHNV, YYDKDF (reference sequence). The trim removed 4 bases at V and 4 bases at J, leaving 3 bases unmatched.

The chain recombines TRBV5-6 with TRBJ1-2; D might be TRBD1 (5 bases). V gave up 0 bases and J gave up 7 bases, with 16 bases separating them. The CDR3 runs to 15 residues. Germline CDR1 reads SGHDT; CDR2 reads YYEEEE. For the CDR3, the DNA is TGTGCCAGCAGCTTGGGGGGCGTTATGCTTGGTGGCTACACCTTC. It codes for CASSLGGVMLGGYTF.

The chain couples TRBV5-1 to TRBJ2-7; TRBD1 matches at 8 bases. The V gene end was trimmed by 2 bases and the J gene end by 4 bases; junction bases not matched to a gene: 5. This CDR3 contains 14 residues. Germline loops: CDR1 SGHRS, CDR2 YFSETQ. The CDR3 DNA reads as TGCGCCAGCAGCTTCCGGGACAGGTTATACGAGCAGTACTTC. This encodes CASSFRDRLYEQYF.

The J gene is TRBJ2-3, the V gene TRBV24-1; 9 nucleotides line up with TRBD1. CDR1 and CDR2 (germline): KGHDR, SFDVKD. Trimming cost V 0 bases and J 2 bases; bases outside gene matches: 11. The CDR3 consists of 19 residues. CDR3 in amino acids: CATSDLPGQGNWDTDTQYF. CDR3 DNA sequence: TGTGCCACCAGTGATTTGCCGGGACAGGGTAATTGGGACACAGATACGCAGTATTTT.

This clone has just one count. The CDR3 protein is CASSIRAGRNYGYTF. CDR3 DNA: TGTGCCAGTAGTATCCGGGCAGGCCGAAACTATGGCTACACCTTC. The chain carries TRBV19 and TRBJ1-2; D ambiguous. Germline values: CDR1 LNHDA, CDR2 SQIVND (reference sequence). This CDR3 is built from 15 residues. Trimming cost V 3 bases and J 2 bases, with 13 bases left between them.

The DNA for the CDR3 is TGTGCCAGCAGTTTATCGCACGGATGGGGCCCTGATGAAAAACTGTTTTTT. It specifies CASSLSHGWGPDEKLFF. The rearrangement uses TRBV27 and TRBJ1-4; D is possibly TRBD1 (5 bases). Trimming removed 0 bases from V and 6 bases from J, with 17 bases in between. Germline CDR1 is MNHEY and CDR2 is SMNVEV (reference sequence). The CDR3 has 17 residues.

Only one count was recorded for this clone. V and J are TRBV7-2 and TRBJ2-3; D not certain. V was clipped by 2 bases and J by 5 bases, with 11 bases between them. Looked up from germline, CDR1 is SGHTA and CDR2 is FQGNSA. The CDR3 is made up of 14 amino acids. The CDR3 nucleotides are TGTGCCAGCAGCTTATGGCCCGTTGGAGATACGCAGTATTTT. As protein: CASSLWPVGDTQYF.

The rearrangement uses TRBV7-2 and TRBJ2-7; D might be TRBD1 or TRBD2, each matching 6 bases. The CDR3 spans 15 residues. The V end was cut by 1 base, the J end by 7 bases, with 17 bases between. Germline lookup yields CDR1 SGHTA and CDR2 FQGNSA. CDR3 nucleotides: TGTGCCAGCAGCTTAGAGGGGGGACCCTACTCTGAGCAGTACTTC. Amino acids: CASSLEGGPYSEQYF. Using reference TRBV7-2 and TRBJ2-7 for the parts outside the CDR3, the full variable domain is GAGVSQSPSNKVTEKGKDVELRCDPISGHTALYWYRQSLGQGLEFLIYFQGNSAPDKSGLPSDRFSAERTGGSVSTLTIQRTQQEDSAVYLCASSLEGGPYSEQYFGPGTRLTVT.

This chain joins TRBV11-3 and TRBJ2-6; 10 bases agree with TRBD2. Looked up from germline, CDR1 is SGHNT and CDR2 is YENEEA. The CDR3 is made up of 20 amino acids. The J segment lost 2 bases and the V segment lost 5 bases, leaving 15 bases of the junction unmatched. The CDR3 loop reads CASSPGMPLAGEPGANVLTF. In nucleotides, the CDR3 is TGTGCCAGCAGCCCGGGCATGCCGCTAGCGGGAGAACCTGGGGCCAACGTCCTGACTTTC.

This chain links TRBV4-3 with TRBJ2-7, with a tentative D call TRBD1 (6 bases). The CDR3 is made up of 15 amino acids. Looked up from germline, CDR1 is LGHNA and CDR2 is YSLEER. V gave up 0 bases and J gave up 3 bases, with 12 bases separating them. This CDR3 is CASSQEGLGGYEQYF. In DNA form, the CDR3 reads TGCGCCAGCAGCCAAGAGGGGTTAGGGGGCTACGAGCAGTACTTC.

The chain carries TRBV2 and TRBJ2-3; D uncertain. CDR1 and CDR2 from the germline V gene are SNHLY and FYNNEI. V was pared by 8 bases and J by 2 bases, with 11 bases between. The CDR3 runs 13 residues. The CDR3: CASGFRYTDTQYF. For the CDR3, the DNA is TGTGCCAGCGGTTTCAGGTACACAGATACGCAGTATTTT.

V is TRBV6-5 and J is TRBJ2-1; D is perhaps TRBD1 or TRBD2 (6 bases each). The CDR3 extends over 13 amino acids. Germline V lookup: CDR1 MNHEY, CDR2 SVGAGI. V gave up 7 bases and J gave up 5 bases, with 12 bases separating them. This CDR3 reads CASIRGPNNEQFF. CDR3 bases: TGTGCCAGCATACGGGGGCCAAACAATGAGCAGTTCTTC.

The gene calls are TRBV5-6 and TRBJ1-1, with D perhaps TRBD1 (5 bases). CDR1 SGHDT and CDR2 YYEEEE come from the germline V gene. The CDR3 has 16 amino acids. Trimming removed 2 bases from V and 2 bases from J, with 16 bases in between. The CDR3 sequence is CASSLWGAGGNTEAFF. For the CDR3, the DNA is TGTGCCAGCAGCTTATGGGGCGCGGGTGGTAACACTGAAGCTTTCTTT.